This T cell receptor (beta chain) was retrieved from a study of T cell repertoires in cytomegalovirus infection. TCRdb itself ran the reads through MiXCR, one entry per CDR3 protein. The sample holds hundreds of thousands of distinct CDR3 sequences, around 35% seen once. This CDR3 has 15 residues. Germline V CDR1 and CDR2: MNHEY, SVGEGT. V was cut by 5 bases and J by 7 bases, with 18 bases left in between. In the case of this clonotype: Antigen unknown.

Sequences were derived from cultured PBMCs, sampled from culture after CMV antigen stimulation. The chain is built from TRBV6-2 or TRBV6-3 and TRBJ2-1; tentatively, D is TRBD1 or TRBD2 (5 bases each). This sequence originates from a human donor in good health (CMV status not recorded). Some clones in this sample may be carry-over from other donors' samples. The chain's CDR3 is CASSTGTDYLNEQFF. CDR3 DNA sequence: TGTGCCAGCAGTACCGGGACCGACTATTTAAATGAGCAGTTCTTC.